This passage covers 17 T cell receptor beta chains from one sample sequenced in a study of CD8 T cells in Susac syndrome. Random hexamers primed reverse transcription of about 0.5 to 1 ug RNA. TCRdb itself ran the immunoSEQ multiplex PCR reads through MiXCR, one entry per CDR3 protein. The profile shows about 400,000 distinct CDR3 sequences, more than 70% of them singletons. Material for sequencing was CD8+ T cells from PBMCs. These receptors originate from a human donor with multiple sclerosis.

The chain employs TRBV27 and TRBJ1-3; 7 positions match TRBD1. Germline V gene data show CDR1 as MNHEY and CDR2 as SMNVEV (reference sequence). CDR3 length equals 15 residues. Unmatched junction bases numbered 5, after V lost 6 bases and J lost 0 bases. CDR3 sequence: CASSTQGISGNTIYF. The CDR3 DNA sequence: TGTGCCAGCAGCACACAGGGGATCTCTGGAAACACCATATATTTT.

The chain has TRBV2 and TRBJ1-1; 7 positions agree with TRBD1. The length of the CDR3 is 18 residues. With 1 base clipped from V and 0 bases from J, the junction kept 11 bases outside the gene matches. Germline V CDR1 and CDR2: SNHLY, FYNNEI. CDR3 DNA: TGTGCCAGCAGTGAAGATCGGGACAGCTGGGCCATGAACACTGAAGCTTTCTTT. As protein: CASSEDRDSWAMNTEAFF. The full variable domain, its missing parts supplied by reference TRBV2 and TRBJ1-1, is EPEVTQTPSHQVTQMGQEVILRCVPISNHLYFYWYRQILGQKVEFLVSFYNNEISEKSEIFDDQFSVERPDGSNFTLKIRSTKLEDSAMYFCASSEDRDSWAMNTEAFFGQGTRLTVV.

The J gene is TRBJ2-1, the V gene TRBV21-1; the D call of TRBD2 is as the table states it, not checked on the DNA. TRBV21-1 represents a pseudogene. The length of the CDR3 is 19 residues. CDR3 nucleotide sequence: TGTGCCAGCAGCCAAGGGGGACTAGCGGGGAGGGTCACCTACAATGAGCAGTTCTTC. It encodes CASSQGGLAGRVTYNEQFF.

The J gene is TRBJ2-7, the V gene TRBV29-1; D is possibly TRBD1 or TRBD2 (6 bases each). Trimming took 3 bases from V and 4 from J, leaving 16 bases between them. Germline CDR1 reads SQVTM; CDR2 reads ANQGSEA. CDR3 length: 14 residues. The CDR3 reads CSVERWQGTYEQYF. CDR3 sequence (DNA): TGCAGCGTTGAGAGGTGGCAGGGGACTTACGAGCAGTACTTC.

In its sample, this clonotype was seen once. The chain uses TRBV6-5 and TRBJ1-5, with D perhaps TRBD1 (5 bases). Germline V gene sequence: CDR1 MNHEY, CDR2 SVGAGI. Trimming shortened V by 5 bases and J by 6 bases, and 17 bases separated the two germline ends. The CDR3 extends over 15 amino acids. In nucleotides, the CDR3 is TGTGCCAGCAGTGACGGGGCCGTCGATGGTCAGCCCCAGCATTTT. It encodes CASSDGAVDGQPQHF.

The CDR3 protein is CASRLRADYGYTF. DNA for the CDR3: TGTGCCAGCAGACTAAGGGCGGACTATGGCTACACCTTC. This chain links TRBV3-1 with TRBJ1-2, with no clear D. The CDR3 has 13 residues. V gave up 6 bases and J gave up 3 bases, with 11 bases separating them. In germline, CDR1 is LGHDT, CDR2 YNNKEL (reference sequence). The whole variable domain, filled in from reference TRBV3-1 and TRBJ1-2, reads DTAVSQTPKYLVTQMGNDKSIKCEQNLGHDTMYWYKQDSKKFLKIMFSYNNKELIINETVPNRFSPKSPDKAHLNLHINSLELGDSAVYFCASRLRADYGYTFGSGTRLTVV.

The DNA of the CDR3 is TGCGCCAGCAGCCAAAGACAGGTGGGGGATCAGCCCCAGCATTTT. It translates to CASSQRQVGDQPQHF. The chain couples TRBV4-1 to TRBJ1-5; TRBD1 is a possible D gene (6 bases). The germline V gene has CDR1 MGHRA and CDR2 YSYEKL. There are 15 residues in the CDR3. V was clipped by 2 bases and J by 5 bases, with 13 bases between them.

CDR3 region: CSATQPAGSSYEQYF. CDR3 sequence (DNA): TGCAGTGCCACCCAGCCAGCAGGTTCCTCCTACGAGCAGTACTTC. The chain has TRBV20-1 and TRBJ2-7; the D is unclear. V gave up 6 bases and J gave up 0 bases, with 18 bases separating them. The CDR3 consists of 15 residues. CDR1 DFQATT and CDR2 SNEGSKA come from the germline V gene (reference sequence).

This chain links TRBV5-4 with TRBJ2-5, with D hard to call. CDR1 and CDR2 from the germline V gene are SGHNT and YYREEE (reference sequence). The CDR3 runs 14 residues. The V and J ends lost 1 base and 1 base respectively, with 8 bases between them. The CDR3 DNA reads as TGTGCCAGCAGCTTGTGGGCCTTCCAAGAGACCCAGTACTTC. It specifies CASSLWAFQETQYF.

This clonotype was counted a few times. V gene TRBV4-1 combines with J gene TRBJ1-2; possible D gene TRBD1, 6 bases. This CDR3 is 15 amino acids long. The ends were cut back, 1 base at V and 7 bases at J, with 16 bases in the middle. The germline gives CDR1 MGHRA, CDR2 YSYEKL. The CDR3 here is CASSQVAVGGSGYTF. As DNA, the CDR3 is TGCGCCAGCAGCCAAGTGGCCGTAGGGGGGTCTGGCTACACCTTC.

This clonotype is a singleton in its sample. The chain carries TRBV7-6 and TRBJ2-2; 8 bases are a match to TRBD2. Germline CDR1 and CDR2: SGHVS and FNYEAQ. The CDR3 is 15 residues long. J gave up 6 bases and V 5 bases, and 8 bases lay outside the gene matches. The CDR3 loop is CASSPGTSGAGELFF. In nucleotides, the CDR3 is TGTGCCAGCAGCCCCGGGACTAGTGGCGCCGGGGAGCTGTTTTTT.

The chain links TRBV11-2 to TRBJ1-4; unclear D gene. With 1 base removed from V and 0 bases from J, the gap between germline ends came to 6 bases. Looked up from germline, CDR1 is SGHAT and CDR2 is FQNNGV. The CDR3 is 15 residues long. The CDR3 protein is CASSLVEATNEKLFF. Written as DNA, the CDR3 is TGTGCCAGCAGCTTAGTGGAGGCAACTAATGAAAAACTGTTTTTT.

This clonotype was observed a handful of times. The chain couples TRBV29-1 to TRBJ2-7; 9 nucleotides agree with TRBD1. After removal of 7 bases from V and 1 base from J, the junction contained 5 bases not matched to a gene. The CDR3 runs to 13 residues. Germline-derived CDR1 and CDR2 are SQVTM and ANQGSEA. The CDR3 DNA reads as TGCAGCGCCATGGGACAGGGTTCCTACGAGCAGTACTTC. This codes for CSAMGQGSYEQYF.

This clonotype was detected a few times. The V gene is TRBV9, the J gene TRBJ1-1; D is unresolved. Trimming took 4 bases from V and 1 from J, leaving 11 bases between them. Germline V CDR1 and CDR2: SGDLS, YYNGEE. This CDR3 spans 14 amino acids. The chain's CDR3 is CASSPLDANTEAFF. CDR3 nucleotide sequence: TGTGCCAGCAGCCCCCTGGACGCGAACACTGAAGCTTTCTTT.

Concerning this clonotype: An end of the junction does not agree with germline; a read error may underlie this. The chain employs TRBV7-6 and TRBJ2-2, with D possibly TRBD2 on 6 matching bases. The length of the CDR3 is 16 residues. CDR1 is SGHVS and CDR2 is FNYEAQ in the germline V gene. For the CDR3, the DNA is TGTGCCAGCAGCCCCGGGCCTCCTATGAACACCGGGGGGCTGTTTTTT. Amino acid sequence: CASSPGPPMNTGGLFF.

The chain combines TRBV3-1 with TRBJ1-1; D gene unclear. Germline CDR1 and CDR2: LGHDT and YNNKEL (reference sequence). This CDR3 has 16 residues. V dropped 0 bases and J dropped 0 bases, with 11 bases sitting between them. CDR3 in amino acids: CASSQDPPPMNTEAFF. The CDR3 region has the DNA TGTGCCAGCAGCCAAGATCCTCCACCGATGAACACTGAAGCTTTCTTT.

This clonotype was seen just once. The chain is built from TRBV29-1 and TRBJ2-1; TRBD1 matches 10 bases. The CDR3 consists of 15 residues. Germline V gene lookup returns CDR1 SQVTM and CDR2 ANQGSEA. The V and J ends lost 4 bases and 2 bases, in that order; junction bases with no gene match: 5. The CDR3 sequence is CSVGGTGVPYNEQFF. Here the CDR3 DNA reads TGCAGCGTTGGGGGGACAGGGGTCCCCTACAATGAGCAGTTCTTC.